These 22 T cell receptor beta chains came from one sample sequenced in a study of response to subunit inactivated influenza vaccine. Each CDR3 protein gets one entry after TCRdb re-called the RT-PCR reads with MiXCR. Of about 700,000 distinct CDR3 sequences in the sample, 15% to 18% were seen once. Sequenced material: PBMCs from blood, taken roughly 12 days after vaccination. The receptors come from a man aged 50 to 60 who received an inactivated influenza vaccine.

The gene calls are TRBV6-5 and TRBJ2-5, with D unclear. The CDR3 is 13 amino acids. V lost 3 bases and J 4 bases, leaving 9 bases between the germline ends. CDR1 and CDR2 from the germline V gene are MNHEY and SVGAGI. The CDR3 DNA sequence: TGTGCCAGCAGTTATTCCCACATAGAGACCCAGTACTTC. As protein: CASSYSHIETQYF.

J is TRBJ2-7 and V is TRBV11-2; tentatively, D is TRBD2 (6 bases). The length of the CDR3 is 17 residues. CDR1 and CDR2 from the germline V gene are SGHAT and FQNNGV. V was cut by 5 bases and J by 2 bases, with 22 bases left in between. The CDR3: CASSLPEGPIPTYEQYF. The CDR3 DNA reads as TGTGCCAGCAGCCTTCCGGAGGGGCCTATCCCCACCTACGAGCAGTACTTC. Filled out from reference TRBV11-2 and TRBJ2-7, the complete variable domain reads EAGVAQSPRYKIIEKRQSVAFWCNPISGHATLYWYQQILGQGPKLLIQFQNNGVVDDSQLPKDRFSAERLKGVDSTLKIQPAKLEDSAVYLCASSLPEGPIPTYEQYFGPGTRLTVT.

DNA of the CDR3: TGTGCCAGCAGCGCCTCCGAGGCCTTTCAGCCCCAGCATTTT. Translating it yields CASSASEAFQPQHF. The chain recombines TRBV9 with TRBJ1-5; D is unclear. Trimming removed 3 bases at V and 6 bases at J, with 13 bases between. The CDR3 consists of 14 residues. Germline V lookup: CDR1 SGDLS, CDR2 YYNGEE.

As DNA, the CDR3 is TGTGCCAGCAGAAACCTATTGAACACTGAAGCTTTCTTT. It translates to CASRNLLNTEAFF. This chain joins TRBV12-3 or TRBV12-4 and TRBJ1-1; D is ambiguous. The CDR3 is made up of 13 amino acids. Trimming left V 6 bases short and J 0 bases short, with 8 bases between.

V usage is TRBV4-1 and J usage is TRBJ2-3; 10 bases agree with TRBD2. V was pared by 8 bases and J by 7 bases, with 12 bases of the junction left unmatched. Germline V gives CDR1 MGHRA, CDR2 YSYEKL. The CDR3 runs 15 residues. The CDR3 here is CASGGTSAWSYTQYF. The CDR3 region has the DNA TGCGCCAGCGGCGGGACTAGCGCCTGGTCGTATACGCAGTATTTT.

The chain combines TRBV7-8 with TRBJ1-4; the match to TRBD1 covers 9 bases. Germline V gene sequence: CDR1 SGHVS, CDR2 FQNEAQ. Unmatched junction bases numbered 12, after V lost 5 bases and J lost 5 bases. CDR3 length: 17 amino acids. The DNA for the CDR3 is TGTGCCAGCAGCGGGTTTTGGACAGGGGCGCAAAATGAAAAACTGTTTTTT. Its translation is CASSGFWTGAQNEKLFF.

This chain connects TRBV24-1 to TRBJ2-1; D is ambiguous. This CDR3 contains 12 residues. Trimming cost V 1 base and J 8 bases, with 5 bases left between them. Germline values: CDR1 KGHDR, CDR2 SFDVKD. For the CDR3, the DNA is TGTGCCACCAGTGATTTACTGGATGAGCAGTTCTTC. Amino acids: CATSDLLDEQFF.

This clonotype was picked up a small number of times. The chain is built from TRBV4-3 and TRBJ1-1; D uncertain. The CDR3 runs to 14 residues. CDR1 and CDR2 (germline): LGHNA, YSLEER. The V end was cut by 4 bases, the J end by 0 bases, with 9 bases between. As DNA, the CDR3 is TGCGCCAGCAGCCGAGGAGACGTGAACACTGAAGCTTTCTTT. Translating it yields CASSRGDVNTEAFF.

The rearrangement uses TRBV7-8 and TRBJ2-5; D not certain. The V and J ends lost 5 bases and 4 bases respectively, with 11 bases between them. The CDR3 is 13 residues long. From germline, CDR1 is SGHVS and CDR2 FQNEAQ. The CDR3 DNA reads as TGTGCCAGCAGCCCCTTCGTGGGAGAGACCCAGTACTTC. It yields the protein CASSPFVGETQYF.

V gene TRBV20-1 combines with J gene TRBJ2-7; TRBD2 is a possible D gene (6 bases). Trimming left V 0 bases short and J 0 bases short, with 12 bases between. Germline V CDR1 and CDR2: DFQATT, SNEGSKA (reference sequence). This CDR3 has 15 amino acids. In nucleotides, the CDR3 is TGCAGTGCTAGAGAATTCGGGCGGGGCTCCTACGAGCAGTACTTC. The encoded protein is CSAREFGRGSYEQYF.

This clonotype was counted only a few times. The chain combines TRBV29-1 with TRBJ2-2; 7 bases fit TRBD2. This CDR3 has 12 residues. Germline lookup yields CDR1 SQVTM and CDR2 ANQGSEA. Trimming cost V 4 bases and J 5 bases; bases outside gene matches: 1. CDR3 protein: CSVGRETGELFF. As DNA, the CDR3 is TGCAGCGTTGGGCGGGAGACCGGGGAGCTGTTTTTT.

This clonotype turned up a few times. V is TRBV28 and J is TRBJ1-5; unclear D gene. Germline CDR1 reads MDHEN; CDR2 reads SYDVKM. This CDR3 has 15 residues. V was pared by 7 bases and J by 6 bases, with 19 bases between. The CDR3 reads CASNLSWRRGQPQHF. The CDR3 coding sequence is TGTGCCAGCAACCTAAGCTGGAGGCGGGGTCAGCCCCAGCATTTT.

The chain is built from TRBV10-3 and TRBJ1-1, with D possibly being TRBD1 (5 bases). This CDR3 has 14 amino acids. Per germline, CDR1 ENHRY and CDR2 SYGVKD. V lost 3 bases and J lost 5, with 13 bases in between. CDR3 loop: CAISEGAGGTEAFF. CDR3 in DNA: TGTGCCATCAGTGAAGGGGCGGGGGGGACTGAAGCTTTCTTT.

This clonotype came up a few times. This sequence joins TRBV7-8 and TRBJ2-7; 7 bases match TRBD1. Trimming took 1 base from V and 4 from J; bases not matched to a gene: 4. The CDR3 extends over 14 amino acids. CDR1 SGHVS and CDR2 FQNEAQ come from the germline V gene. As DNA, the CDR3 is TGTGCCAGCAGCTTAGTCGACAGGGTATACGAGCAGTACTTC. It translates to CASSLVDRVYEQYF.

This clonotype was seen a handful of times. The V and J genes are TRBV12-3 or TRBV12-4 and TRBJ2-2; the match to TRBD2 covers 8 bases. The CDR3 sequence is 13 residues long. J was trimmed by 7 bases and V by 3 bases; bases with no gene match: 1. The CDR3 DNA follows: TGTGCCAGCAGTTTTGCGGGGGGCGGGGAGCTGTTTTTT. Translating it yields CASSFAGGGELFF.

Only a few counts were recorded for this clonotype. In DNA, the CDR3 is TGCAGTGCTAGAGCAGGGTCTGGCCACACTGAAGCTTTCTTT. Amino acid sequence: CSARAGSGHTEAFF. V and J are TRBV20-1 and TRBJ1-1, with D possibly being TRBD1 (5 bases). V lost 1 base to trimming and J lost 3 bases, with 12 bases between them. The CDR3 covers 14 residues. The germline gives CDR1 DFQATT, CDR2 SNEGSKA (reference sequence).

This clonotype has at least ten counts. V is TRBV5-6 and J is TRBJ2-2; D is perhaps TRBD2 (6 bases). This CDR3 spans 15 amino acids. Germline V CDR1 and CDR2: SGHDT, YYEEEE. Trimming left V 0 bases short and J 6 bases short, with 12 bases between. CDR3 protein: CASSLGGTMSGELFF. In nucleotides, the CDR3 is TGTGCCAGCAGCTTGGGCGGGACCATGTCCGGGGAGCTGTTTTTT.

This clonotype was counted a few times. J is TRBJ2-7 and V is TRBV18; weak D call: TRBD2 (5 bases). This CDR3 is 16 amino acids long. V was clipped by 2 bases and J by 0 bases, with 14 bases between them. Germline CDR1 is KGHSH and CDR2 is LQKENI. The DNA for the CDR3 is TGTGCCAGCTCACCAAGAGATGTGCGGGCCTCCTACGAGCAGTACTTC. This sequence encodes CASSPRDVRASYEQYF.

This clonotype came up a few times. This chain links TRBV13 with TRBJ2-1; the match to TRBD2 covers 9 bases. Trimming at V came to 4 bases and at J to 15 bases, leaving 10 bases not matched to a gene. The germline gives CDR1 PRHDT, CDR2 FYEKMQ (reference sequence). The CDR3 has 13 residues. CDR3 coding DNA: TGTGCCAGCAGCTCGCTCCGGCGGGGGGGCTTGTTCTTC. It specifies CASSSLRRGGLFF.

There are a few counts of this clonotype. The chain couples TRBV6-1 to TRBJ1-1, with TRBD1 matching 7 bases. This CDR3 is built from 16 residues. V lost 4 bases, J lost 0 bases, and 8 bases stayed unmatched. Germline CDR1 reads MNHNS; CDR2 reads SASEGT. The CDR3 DNA is TGTGCCAGCAGTGGGGCTACCGGGACAGTGAACACTGAAGCTTTCTTT. The encoded protein is CASSGATGTVNTEAFF.

V usage is TRBV10-3 and J usage is TRBJ1-2; D uncertain. V was trimmed by 10 bases and J by 2 bases, leaving 8 bases between them. Germline V CDR1 and CDR2: ENHRY, SYGVKD. This CDR3 is built from 11 residues. The CDR3: CATQKNYGYTF. The CDR3 DNA reads TGTGCCACACAGAAGAACTATGGCTACACCTTC.

The chain has TRBV3-1 and TRBJ2-7; the D gene is possibly TRBD1 (5 bases). V lost 1 base and J lost 0, with 10 bases in between. The CDR3 sequence is 15 residues long. CDR1 and CDR2 from the germline V gene are LGHDT and YNNKEL (reference sequence). CDR3 DNA sequence: TGTGCCAGCAGCCAAGCATCAGGGATCTCCTACGAGCAGTACTTC. This encodes CASSQASGISYEQYF.